The 29 T cell receptor beta chains below all came from one sample that was sequenced in a study of CD8+ T cells in alopecia areata. TCR sequencing used cDNA made by reverse transcription of extracted RNA. The table came from immunoSEQ multiplex PCR; TCRdb's copy has only in-frame clones and leaves some out. The sample consists of roughly 150,000 clones, 50% to 60% of them appearing once. Sequenced: CD4+ T cells sorted from blood. Receptors were obtained from a human donor in good health.

The V gene is TRBV2, the J gene TRBJ2-5; 8 nucleotides agree with TRBD2. Germline V gene data show CDR1 as SNHLY and CDR2 as FYNNEI. CDR3 size: 16 residues. The ends lost 2 bases at V and 2 bases at J; junction bases unmatched: 7. The CDR3 DNA is TGTGCCAGCAGTGAACAGGGGAGACTAGCGCAAGAGACCCAGTACTTC. Translated: CASSEQGRLAQETQYF.

Only a few counts were recorded for this clone. The chain employs TRBV10-3 and TRBJ2-2; 7 nucleotides align to TRBD2. V shed 8 bases, J shed 6 bases, and the junction held 6 bases outside the gene matches. The CDR3 sequence is 13 residues long. Germline lookup yields CDR1 ENHRY and CDR2 SYGVKD. The CDR3 loop is CAIGREGAGELFF. CDR3 nucleotide sequence: TGTGCCATCGGCAGGGAGGGAGCCGGGGAGCTGTTTTTT.

The V and J genes are TRBV10-3 and TRBJ2-5, with 7 bases lining up with TRBD2. Per germline, CDR1 ENHRY and CDR2 SYGVKD. The ends lost 6 bases at V and 1 base at J; junction bases unmatched: 5. The CDR3 totals 14 residues. The CDR3 nucleotides read TGTGCCATCAGCCGGGAGGCCCTCCAAGAGACCCAGTACTTC. Residues: CAISREALQETQYF.

The chain couples TRBV6-6 to TRBJ1-5; D is unresolved. The germline V and J ends were trimmed by 5 bases and 5 bases, with 13 bases remaining between them. Germline V gene sequence: CDR1 MNHNY, CDR2 SVGAGI (reference sequence). The CDR3 has 14 amino acids. The CDR3 nucleotides are TGTGCCAGCAGTATCCCGGACGGCCATCAGCCCCAGCATTTT. Its protein product is CASSIPDGHQPQHF.

The genes are TRBV29-1 and TRBJ2-5; TRBD2 is a possible D gene (5 bases). Near its end, the DNA agrees better with TRBJ2-7, so the J call may be wrong. Germline lookup yields CDR1 SQVTM and CDR2 ANQGSEA. The CDR3 is 14 residues long. CDR3 sequence (DNA): TGCAGCGTTGGAGAGACGGGGTATCGTGGCGAGCAGTACTTC. Translating gives CSVGETGYRGEQYF.

This clone has just a few counts. The J gene is TRBJ2-7, the V gene TRBV29-1; 8 nucleotides match TRBD1. From germline, CDR1 is SQVTM and CDR2 ANQGSEA. The CDR3 covers 14 residues. Trimming took 4 bases from V and 1 from J; bases not matched to a gene: 6. CDR3 DNA: TGCAGCGTTGGCCAGGGGGCGACTTCCTACGAGCAGTACTTC. Protein product: CSVGQGATSYEQYF.

The chain combines TRBV2 with TRBJ1-2; D is unclear. V was trimmed by 7 bases and J by 2 bases, leaving 8 bases between them. CDR3 length equals 12 residues. CDR1 SNHLY and CDR2 FYNNEI come from the germline V gene. CDR3 protein: CASNGGNYGYTF. CDR3 DNA: TGTGCCAGCAACGGCGGAAACTATGGCTACACCTTC. The full variable domain, with the rest looked up from reference TRBV2 and TRBJ1-2, is EPEVTQTPSHQVTQMGQEVILRCVPISNHLYFYWYRQILGQKVEFLVSFYNNEISEKSEIFDDQFSVERPDGSNFTLKIRSTKLEDSAMYFCASNGGNYGYTFGSGTRLTVV.

The chain joins TRBV27 to TRBJ2-1; no clear D gene. CDR1 and CDR2 from the germline V gene are MNHEY and SMNVEV (reference sequence). V lost 5 bases, J lost 3 bases, and 17 bases lay in between. This CDR3 is 16 amino acids long. The CDR3 DNA is TGTGCCAGCAGTCCCGGGCAATCGAAAAGCTACAATGAGCAGTTCTTC. Its protein is CASSPGQSKSYNEQFF.

This clone was observed a few times. This chain connects TRBV28 to TRBJ1-5; D gene ambiguous. The CDR3 runs 11 residues. The germline V gene has CDR1 MDHEN and CDR2 SYDVKM. V was cut by 3 bases and J by 9 bases, with 6 bases left in between. The CDR3 nucleotides read TGTGCCAGCAGTTTGTTCGGGCCCCAGCATTTT. Encoded protein: CASSLFGPQHF.

This clone was counted once. V gene TRBV2 combines with J gene TRBJ2-5; D is unresolved. The CDR3 covers 12 residues. V lost 7 bases, J lost 2 bases, and 8 bases lay in between. CDR1 SNHLY and CDR2 FYNNEI come from the germline V gene. Here the CDR3 DNA reads TGTGCCAGCACGAATAGTCAAGAGACCCAGTACTTC. Translated: CASTNSQETQYF.

The chain is built from TRBV4-1 and TRBJ2-7; 16 bases agree with TRBD2. The CDR3 totals 19 residues. The junction had 11 bases not matched to a gene; V was cut back by 3 bases and J by 3 bases. CDR1 and CDR2 from the germline V gene are MGHRA and YSYEKL. The CDR3 reads CASSHPGLAGGPGRYEQYF. The CDR3 DNA follows: TGCGCCAGCAGCCATCCGGGACTAGCGGGAGGGCCTGGGCGCTACGAGCAGTACTTC.

The rearrangement uses TRBV7-9 and TRBJ1-1; 7 bases align to TRBD1. The CDR3 extends over 16 amino acids. The germline gives CDR1 SEHNR, CDR2 FQNEAQ (reference sequence). V was pared by 5 bases and J by 0 bases, with 9 bases of the junction left unmatched. CDR3 sequence (DNA): TGTGCCAGCAGCCCGCGAAGACAGGGCATGAACACTGAAGCTTTCTTT. As protein: CASSPRRQGMNTEAFF.

The genes are TRBV5-1 and TRBJ2-1; 8 bases align to TRBD2. The CDR3 runs 15 residues. Losses at the gene ends were 7 bases for V and 0 bases for J; bases not matched to a gene: 6. From germline, CDR1 is SGHRS and CDR2 YFSETQ. The CDR3 is CASQVAGSSYNEQFF. The CDR3 DNA sequence: TGCGCCAGCCAAGTAGCGGGAAGCTCCTACAATGAGCAGTTCTTC.

This sequence joins TRBV6-5 and TRBJ1-1; D is undetermined. This CDR3 is built from 13 residues. With 3 bases removed from V and 1 base from J, the gap between germline ends came to 6 bases. Per the germline V gene, CDR1 is MNHEY and CDR2 is SVGAGI. CDR3 amino acids: CASSYLGNTEAFF. The DNA for the CDR3 is TGTGCCAGCAGTTATTTGGGGAACACTGAAGCTTTCTTT.

V gene TRBV29-1 combines with J gene TRBJ2-1; 8 bases align to TRBD2. Germline assignment: CDR1 SQVTM and CDR2 ANQGSEA. J was trimmed by 10 bases and V by 7 bases; bases with no gene match: 6. The CDR3 length is 11 residues. CDR3 residues: CSASLAEEQFF. CDR3 coding DNA: TGCAGCGCGTCACTAGCGGAGGAGCAGTTCTTC.

The chain's CDR3 is CASSSVPGQADNQPQHF. The CDR3 DNA follows: TGTGCCAGCAGTTCCGTACCGGGACAGGCCGACAATCAGCCCCAGCATTTT. The rearrangement links TRBV2 to TRBJ1-5; 8 bases match TRBD1. CDR3 length: 17 residues. The V gene end was trimmed by 5 bases and the J gene end by 3 bases; junction bases not matched to a gene: 12. CDR1 SNHLY and CDR2 FYNNEI come from the germline V gene.

V is TRBV2 and J is TRBJ1-4; D is perhaps TRBD1 (5 bases). V lost 7 bases and J lost 6, with 15 bases in between. Germline V lookup: CDR1 SNHLY, CDR2 FYNNEI. This CDR3 spans 14 amino acids. The CDR3 DNA is TGTGCCAGCACCATACAGGAAGGTTATGAAAAACTGTTTTTT. Translated: CASTIQEGYEKLFF.

The J gene is TRBJ2-3, the V gene TRBV7-3, with 7 bases lining up with TRBD2. V was clipped by 4 bases and J by 2 bases; unmatched bases: 3. This CDR3 is built from 14 residues. Per germline, CDR1 SGHTA and CDR2 FQGTGA. The DNA of the CDR3 is TGTGCCAGCAGCTCACAGCGGGACACAGATACGCAGTATTTT. Its translation: CASSSQRDTDTQYF.

The genes are TRBV18 and TRBJ2-2; 11 bases agree with TRBD1. Germline V gene sequence: CDR1 KGHSH, CDR2 LQKENI. The CDR3 has 16 residues. Losses at the gene ends were 3 bases for V and 4 bases for J; bases not matched to a gene: 4. This CDR3 reads CASSPEGQGVTGELFF. As DNA, the CDR3 is TGTGCCAGCTCACCCGAGGGACAGGGGGTCACCGGGGAGCTGTTTTTT.

This chain joins TRBV5-6 and TRBJ2-1; D is ambiguous. The V gene lost 2 bases and the J gene lost 9 bases, with 9 bases spanning the gap. CDR3 length: 12 amino acids. Germline CDR1 SGHDT, CDR2 YYEEEE. Here the CDR3 reads CASSFSFAEQFF. Here the CDR3 DNA reads TGTGCCAGCAGCTTTTCCTTTGCTGAGCAGTTCTTC.

V usage is TRBV19 and J usage is TRBJ1-5, with D hard to call. Trimming took 5 bases from V and 5 from J, leaving 4 bases between them. The CDR3 contains 11 residues. The germline gives CDR1 LNHDA, CDR2 SQIVND (reference sequence). In nucleotides, the CDR3 is TGTGCCAGTAGTGACGATCAGCCCCAGCATTTT. Amino acids: CASSDDQPQHF.

V and J are TRBV18 and TRBJ2-5; 8 nucleotides align to TRBD2. J was trimmed by 6 bases and V by 6 bases; bases with no gene match: 12. The CDR3 is 15 residues long. Germline loops: CDR1 KGHSH, CDR2 LQKENI. CDR3 protein: CASSPTGTSQQTQYF. In DNA, the CDR3 is TGTGCCAGCTCCCCAACCGGGACTAGTCAGCAGACCCAGTACTTC.

The gene calls are TRBV5-1 and TRBJ1-1, with a weak D call TRBD1 (6 bases). The germline V gene encodes CDR1 SGHRS and CDR2 YFSETQ. The CDR3 has 14 amino acids. Trimming stripped 7 bases from V and 1 base from J, with 14 bases between. The CDR3: CASSRGGTNTEAFF. The CDR3, as DNA: TGCGCCAGCTCTCGAGGGGGAACGAACACTGAAGCTTTCTTT.

This clone was counted between two and nine times. The chain carries TRBV5-1 and TRBJ1-5; D gene uncertain. Trimming took 0 bases from V and 9 from J, leaving 13 bases between them. The CDR3 runs to 14 residues. The germline gives CDR1 SGHRS, CDR2 YFSETQ. CDR3 residues: CASSLGVGFGPQHF. CDR3 DNA sequence: TGCGCCAGCAGCTTGGGGGTAGGCTTTGGGCCCCAGCATTTT. The full variable domain, rest sourced from reference TRBV5-1 and TRBJ1-5, is KAGVTQTPRYLIKTRGQQVTLSCSPISGHRSVSWYQQTPGQGLQFLFEYFSETQRNKGNFPGRFSGRQFSNSRSEMNVSTLELGDSALYLCASSLGVGFGPQHFGDGTRLSIL.

V usage is TRBV18 and J usage is TRBJ2-5; no definite D call. V was shortened by 0 bases and J by 3 bases, with 8 bases between the two germline ends. The CDR3 consists of 14 residues. Per germline, CDR1 KGHSH and CDR2 LQKENI. The chain's CDR3 is CASSPPGVKETQYF. The DNA for the CDR3 is TGTGCCAGCTCACCACCTGGTGTTAAAGAGACCCAGTACTTC.

This chain joins TRBV10-3 and TRBJ2-7; D uncertain. The V and J ends lost 0 bases and 2 bases respectively, with 14 bases between them. The germline V gene has CDR1 ENHRY and CDR2 SYGVKD. This CDR3 contains 16 residues. The CDR3 DNA reads TGTGCCATCAGTGAGTCTCGTCTTTCTTCTCCCTACGAGCAGTACTTC. Protein product: CAISESRLSSPYEQYF.

Details on this clone: Other DNA sequences from this sample encode an identical CDR3 as well. The chain joins TRBV29-1 to TRBJ2-3, with D uncertain. In germline, CDR1 is SQVTM, CDR2 ANQGSEA. The CDR3 has 10 residues. Trimming shortened V by 4 bases and J by 5 bases, and 4 bases separated the two germline ends. CDR3 region: CSVGIDTQYF. The CDR3 DNA reads as TGCAGCGTTGGGATAGATACGCAGTATTTT.

The V and J genes are TRBV7-9 and TRBJ2-1; D is perhaps TRBD2 (7 bases). The germline V gene has CDR1 SEHNR and CDR2 FQNEAQ (reference sequence). V lost 5 bases and J 4 bases, leaving 18 bases between the germline ends. This CDR3 spans 16 amino acids. CDR3: CASSHRGAKRYNEQFF. In DNA form, the CDR3 reads TGTGCCAGCAGCCATCGGGGGGCGAAGAGGTACAATGAGCAGTTCTTC.

This rearrangement joins TRBV28 to TRBJ2-7; D is unclear. The ends were cut back, 3 bases at V and 5 bases at J, with 8 bases in the middle. Germline-derived CDR1 and CDR2 are MDHEN and SYDVKM. CDR3 length equals 12 residues. The CDR3 sequence is CASSFGHHEQYF. In nucleotides, the CDR3 is TGTGCCAGCAGTTTCGGCCACCACGAGCAGTACTTC.